Listed below are T cell receptor beta chains from one sample, sequenced in a study of T cell repertoires in cytomegalovirus infection. From the reads, TCRdb called clonotypes with MiXCR, one entry per CDR3 protein. The top ten hold 25% to 30% of the sample, which has 170,000 or so distinct CDR3 sequences, roughly an eighth seen once. Sequencing was done on a sample of PBMCs. All receptors derive from a human donor in good health (CMV status not recorded). Some clones in this sample may be carry-over from other donors' samples. Both conserved end residues are part of each CDR3. Part of the rows lack a size; the others show once, few, many or a class for expanded clones.

clone_size j_call v_call cdr3_aa
many TRBJ2-6 TRBV4-1 CASSQGPGQEISGANVLTF
many TRBJ2-5 TRBV7-9 CASSLVMTPSQETQYF
NA TRBJ2-1 TRBV9 CASSVGAGVTLYEQFF
many TRBJ2-7 TRBV7-8 CASSFRTLRSYEQYF
few TRBJ2-1 TRBV7-9 CASSSSGGAVYEQFF
few TRBJ2-1 TRBV6-4 CASSEAELLPMFF
NA TRBJ2-1 TRBV20-1 CSASGGKYNEQFF
NA TRBJ2-7 TRBV5-1 CASSLVLAGYEQYF
NA TRBJ2-1 TRBV6-6 CASSYWGGNEQFF
few TRBJ2-5 TRBV7-2 CASSLVGNWGIEGETQYF
once TRBJ1-1 TRBV2 CASTAVNTEAFF
few TRBJ1-5 TRBV2 CASSADRGHHQPQHF
many TRBJ1-3 TRBV12-3/TRBV12-4 CASSLTDREGNTIYF
few TRBJ2-7 TRBV7-2 CASSPSVTSYEQYF
many TRBJ2-2 TRBV7-9 CASSPLFDRSVNTGELFF
NA TRBJ2-7 TRBV7-9 CANAGTSGSEQYF